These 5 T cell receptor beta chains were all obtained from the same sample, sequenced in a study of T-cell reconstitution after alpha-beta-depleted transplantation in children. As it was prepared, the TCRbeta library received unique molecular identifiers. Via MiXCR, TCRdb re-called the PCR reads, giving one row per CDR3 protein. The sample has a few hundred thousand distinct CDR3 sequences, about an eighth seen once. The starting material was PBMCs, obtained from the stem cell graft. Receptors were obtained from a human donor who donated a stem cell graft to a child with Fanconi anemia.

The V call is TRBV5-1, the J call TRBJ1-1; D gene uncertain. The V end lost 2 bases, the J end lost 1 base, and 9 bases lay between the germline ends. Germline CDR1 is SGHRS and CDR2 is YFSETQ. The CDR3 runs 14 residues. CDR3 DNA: TGCGCCAGCAGCTTCGGACTCAGGAACACTGAAGCTTTCTTT. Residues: CASSFGLRNTEAFF.

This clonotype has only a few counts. CDR3 amino acids: CASSLDRGWYGYTF. The DNA for the CDR3 is TGTGCCAGCAGCTTGGACAGGGGTTGGTATGGCTACACCTTC. The V and J genes are TRBV5-4 and TRBJ1-2; 7 nucleotides align to TRBD1. CDR3 length: 14 amino acids. Germline assignment: CDR1 SGHNT and CDR2 YYREEE (reference sequence). V lost 0 bases and J lost 5; bases outside the gene matches: 4.

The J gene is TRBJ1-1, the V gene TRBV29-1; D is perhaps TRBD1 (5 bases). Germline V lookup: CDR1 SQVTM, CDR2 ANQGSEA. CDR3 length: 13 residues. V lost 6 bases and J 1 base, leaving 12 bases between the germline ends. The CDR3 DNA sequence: TGCAGCGTGGGAAGTACAGGGAACACTGAAGCTTTCTTT. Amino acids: CSVGSTGNTEAFF. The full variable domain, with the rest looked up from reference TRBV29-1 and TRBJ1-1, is SAVISQKPSRDICQRGTSLTIQCQVDSQVTMMFWYRQQPGQSLTLIATANQGSEATYESGFVIDKFPISRPNLTFSTLTVSNMSPEDSSIYLCSVGSTGNTEAFFGQGTRLTVV.

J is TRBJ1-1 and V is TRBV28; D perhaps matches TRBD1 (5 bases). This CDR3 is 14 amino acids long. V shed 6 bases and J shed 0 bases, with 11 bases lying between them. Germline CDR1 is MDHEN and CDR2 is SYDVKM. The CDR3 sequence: CASRKTDMNTEAFF. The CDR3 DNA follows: TGTGCCAGCAGAAAGACAGACATGAACACTGAAGCTTTCTTT.

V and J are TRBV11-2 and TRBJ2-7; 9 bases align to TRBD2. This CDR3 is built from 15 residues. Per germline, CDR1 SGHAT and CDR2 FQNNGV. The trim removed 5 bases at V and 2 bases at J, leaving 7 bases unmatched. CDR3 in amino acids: CASSPSTSGAYEQYV. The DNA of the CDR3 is TGTGCCAGCAGCCCTTCGACTAGCGGCGCCTACGAGCAGTACGTC.